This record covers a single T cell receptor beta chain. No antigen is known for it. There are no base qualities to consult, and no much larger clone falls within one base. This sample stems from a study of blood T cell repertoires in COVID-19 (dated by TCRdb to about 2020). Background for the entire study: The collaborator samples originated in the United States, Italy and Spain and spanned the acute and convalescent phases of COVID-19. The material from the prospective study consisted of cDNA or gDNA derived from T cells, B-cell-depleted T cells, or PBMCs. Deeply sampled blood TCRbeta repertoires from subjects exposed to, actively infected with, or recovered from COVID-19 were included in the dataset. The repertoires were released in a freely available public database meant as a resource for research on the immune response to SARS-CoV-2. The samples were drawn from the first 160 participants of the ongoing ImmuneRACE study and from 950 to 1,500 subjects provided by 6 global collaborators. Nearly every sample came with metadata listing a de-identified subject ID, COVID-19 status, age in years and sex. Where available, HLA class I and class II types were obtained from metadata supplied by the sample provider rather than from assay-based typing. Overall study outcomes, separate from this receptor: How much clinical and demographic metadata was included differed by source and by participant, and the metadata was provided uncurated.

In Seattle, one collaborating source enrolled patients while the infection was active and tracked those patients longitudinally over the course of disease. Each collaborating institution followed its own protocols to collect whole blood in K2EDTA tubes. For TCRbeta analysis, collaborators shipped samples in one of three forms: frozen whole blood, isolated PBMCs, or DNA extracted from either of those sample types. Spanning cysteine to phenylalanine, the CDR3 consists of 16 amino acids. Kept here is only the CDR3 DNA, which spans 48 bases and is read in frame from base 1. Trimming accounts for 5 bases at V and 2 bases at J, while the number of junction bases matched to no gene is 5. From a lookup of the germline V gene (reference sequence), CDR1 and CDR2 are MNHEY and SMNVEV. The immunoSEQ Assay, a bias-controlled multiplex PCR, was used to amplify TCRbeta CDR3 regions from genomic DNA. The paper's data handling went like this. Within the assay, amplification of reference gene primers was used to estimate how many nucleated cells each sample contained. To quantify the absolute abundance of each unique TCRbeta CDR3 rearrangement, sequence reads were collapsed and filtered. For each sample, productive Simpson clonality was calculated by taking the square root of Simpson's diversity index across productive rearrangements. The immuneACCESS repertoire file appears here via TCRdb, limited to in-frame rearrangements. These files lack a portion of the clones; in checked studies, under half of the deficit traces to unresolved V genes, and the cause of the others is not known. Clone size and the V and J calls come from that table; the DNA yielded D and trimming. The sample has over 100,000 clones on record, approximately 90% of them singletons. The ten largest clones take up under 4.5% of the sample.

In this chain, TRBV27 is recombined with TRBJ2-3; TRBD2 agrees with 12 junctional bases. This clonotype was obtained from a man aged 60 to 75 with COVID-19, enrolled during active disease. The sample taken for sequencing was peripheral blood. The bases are TGTGCCAGCAGTCCGACTAGCGGGGGAGTCACAGATACGCAGTATTTT. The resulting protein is CASSPTSGGVTDTQYF.